This passage covers 21 T cell receptor beta chains from one sample sequenced in a study of CD8 T cells in ankylosing spondylitis. MiXCR was run by TCRdb on the 5' RACE reads, yielding one entry per CDR3 protein. This sample has just under 350,000 distinct CDR3 sequences; approximately 15% occur once, and the top ten carry roughly 1.1%. Material: blood, either unsorted or a sorted T cell fraction (not recorded which). The origin of the receptors is a male donor with ankylosing spondylitis or in good health (not recorded which).

This clonotype has only a few counts. The rearrangement uses TRBV6-4 and TRBJ2-3; D is possibly TRBD1 (5 bases). The germline V and J ends were trimmed by 2 bases and 5 bases, with 11 bases remaining between them. CDR1 is MRHNA, CDR2 SNTAGT, per germline. The CDR3 runs 14 residues. CDR3 sequence reads: CASSDGAKGDTQYF. The CDR3 bases are TGTGCCAGCAGTGACGGGGCCAAAGGAGATACGCAGTATTTT.

V and J are TRBV5-1 and TRBJ2-3; D call uncertain. CDR3 size: 14 residues. V lost 1 base and J lost 6, with 12 bases in between. Germline V lookup: CDR1 SGHRS, CDR2 YFSETQ. The CDR3 region has the DNA TGCGCCAGCAGCTTGAGTCATGGTGGGGATACGCAGTATTTT. This codes for CASSLSHGGDTQYF.

The sample holds a few counts of this clonotype. The CDR3 sequence: CASLLWGTEAFF. CDR3 bases: TGTGCCAGCCTACTCTGGGGAACTGAAGCTTTCTTT. The chain is built from TRBV28 and TRBJ1-1; D is undetermined. Trimming stripped 8 bases from V and 5 bases from J, with 12 bases between. Germline loops: CDR1 MDHEN, CDR2 SYDVKM. This CDR3 spans 12 amino acids.

This chain joins TRBV7-9 and TRBJ1-1; no definite D call. V was cut by 0 bases and J by 6 bases, with 8 bases left in between. The CDR3 runs to 13 residues. CDR1 is SEHNR and CDR2 is FQNEAQ in the germline V gene (reference sequence). For the CDR3, the DNA is TGTGCCAGCAGCTTAGCGCCAACCCCTGAAGCTTTCTTT. It codes for CASSLAPTPEAFF. Full variable domain (rest looked up from reference TRBV7-9 and TRBJ1-1): DTGVSQNPRHKITKRGQNVTFRCDPISEHNRLYWYRQTLGQGPEFLTYFQNEAQLEKSRLLSDRFSAERPKGSFSTLEIQRTEQGDSAMYLCASSLAPTPEAFFGQGTRLTVV.

The chain links TRBV5-1 to TRBJ2-1; D is unclear. The V and J ends lost 0 bases and 4 bases respectively, with 11 bases between them. Germline V lookup: CDR1 SGHRS, CDR2 YFSETQ. The CDR3 sequence is 15 residues long. Here the CDR3 reads CASSLDPYGYNEQFF. The CDR3, as DNA: TGCGCCAGCAGCTTGGACCCTTACGGGTACAATGAGCAGTTCTTC. The variable domain in full, with the rest retrieved from reference TRBV5-1 and TRBJ2-1, is KAGVTQTPRYLIKTRGQQVTLSCSPISGHRSVSWYQQTPGQGLQFLFEYFSETQRNKGNFPGRFSGRQFSNSRSEMNVSTLELGDSALYLCASSLDPYGYNEQFFGPGTRLTVL.

The chain links TRBV19 to TRBJ2-1, with D perhaps given as TRBD1 or TRBD2 (5 bases each). The CDR3 consists of 13 residues. Trimming left V 5 bases short and J 16 bases short, with 21 bases between. Germline CDR1 is LNHDA and CDR2 is SQIVND (reference sequence). CDR3 sequence (DNA): TGTGCCAGTAGTGTTCCCTCCGGGACCCGTTGCTTCTTC. Protein: CASSVPSGTRCFF.

A few counts support this clonotype. This chain connects TRBV12-3 or TRBV12-4 to TRBJ1-5; possibly TRBD1 for D (6 bases). Trimming cost V 1 base and J 1 base, with 14 bases left between them. The CDR3 is 17 amino acids. As DNA, the CDR3 is TGTGCCAGCAGTTTAGGTGGGGGGGCAAGGAGCAATCAGCCCCAGCATTTT. Translating gives CASSLGGGARSNQPQHF.

The chain couples TRBV24-1 to TRBJ2-7; D is perhaps TRBD1 (6 bases). V gave up 2 bases and J gave up 0 bases, with 22 bases separating them. CDR1 is KGHDR, CDR2 SFDVKD, per germline. CDR3 size: 19 residues. Here the CDR3 reads CATSDSRDTLPPSSYEQYF. For the CDR3, the DNA is TGTGCCACCAGTGATTCCCGGGACACCTTACCACCCAGCTCCTACGAGCAGTACTTC.

J is TRBJ2-1 and V is TRBV5-1, with 8 bases matching TRBD2. Germline V gives CDR1 SGHRS, CDR2 YFSETQ. The CDR3 has 14 residues. With V trimmed by 5 bases and J by 4 bases, 5 bases remained unmatched. CDR3 in DNA: TGCGCCAGCAGGGAAGTAGCGGGGTACAATGAGCAGTTCTTC. It encodes CASREVAGYNEQFF.

This clonotype was seen only a few times. The V and J genes are TRBV7-9 and TRBJ2-1; the match to TRBD2 covers 8 bases. The CDR3 loop spans 14 amino acids. Germline values: CDR1 SEHNR, CDR2 FQNEAQ (reference sequence). V lost 5 bases and J lost 5; bases outside the gene matches: 5. The DNA for the CDR3 is TGTGCCAGCAGCGAGTTACTAGCGGACAATGAGCAGTTCTTC. Translated: CASSELLADNEQFF.

This clonotype was seen repeatedly, ten times or more. The chain carries TRBV12-3 or TRBV12-4 and TRBJ2-3; no firm D call. V gave up 2 bases and J gave up 5 bases, with 5 bases separating them. The CDR3 consists of 12 residues. DNA of the CDR3: TGTGCCAGCAGTTTATTAAGAGATACGCAGTATTTT. As protein: CASSLLRDTQYF.

The chain recombines TRBV3-1 with TRBJ2-3; D not certain. V shed 1 base and J shed 3 bases, with 14 bases lying between them. CDR3 length: 16 amino acids. The V gene's germline CDR1 is LGHDT and CDR2 YNNKEL (reference sequence). The CDR3 nucleotides are TGTGCCAGCAGCCAAGCCGGGCCCCGCAGGACAGATACGCAGTATTTT. This sequence encodes CASSQAGPRRTDTQYF.

This clonotype was seen only a few times. The rearrangement links TRBV7-9 to TRBJ1-1; no firm D call. Germline V gene lookup returns CDR1 SEHNR and CDR2 FQNEAQ (reference sequence). CDR3 length: 14 residues. Trimming left V 4 bases short and J 11 bases short, with 20 bases between. This CDR3 reads CASSSPGTVDKAFF. CDR3 nucleotide sequence: TGTGCCAGCAGCTCCCCGGGAACAGTGGATAAGGCTTTCTTT.

The chain carries TRBV25-1 and TRBJ1-4, with D perhaps TRBD1 (6 bases). The V gene lost 1 base and the J gene lost 4 bases, with 13 bases spanning the gap. CDR3 length: 16 amino acids. Germline lookup yields CDR1 MGHDK and CDR2 SYGVNS. CDR3 coding DNA: TGTGCCAGCAGTGAATGGGGGGCAGCTTTTAATGAAAAACTGTTTTTT. Encoded protein: CASSEWGAAFNEKLFF.

This clonotype was seen more than once but under ten times. The chain uses TRBV6-5 and TRBJ2-7, with TRBD2 identical over 8 bases. CDR1 is MNHEY and CDR2 is SVGAGI in the germline V gene. This CDR3 spans 17 amino acids. With V trimmed by 2 bases and J by 5 bases, 14 bases remained unmatched. CDR3 sequence reads: CASSYQGPGTSRHEQYF. CDR3 sequence (DNA): TGTGCCAGCAGTTACCAGGGCCCCGGGACTAGTAGGCACGAGCAGTACTTC.

V usage is TRBV4-1 and J usage is TRBJ2-3, with 9 bases lining up with TRBD1. After removal of 5 bases from V and 4 bases from J, the junction contained 10 bases not matched to a gene. The germline gives CDR1 MGHRA, CDR2 YSYEKL. The CDR3 consists of 16 residues. The CDR3 region is CASSVVYRGPPDTQYF. The CDR3 DNA sequence: TGCGCCAGCAGCGTAGTCTACAGGGGGCCACCAGATACGCAGTATTTT.

This clonotype has only a few counts. The chain recombines TRBV19 with TRBJ1-1; a weak D match, TRBD1 (6 bases). The CDR3 runs 13 residues. Germline V lookup: CDR1 LNHDA, CDR2 SQIVND (reference sequence). Trimming took 7 bases from V and 5 from J, leaving 14 bases between them. The CDR3 reads CASMMGARTEAFF. CDR3 bases: TGTGCCAGTATGATGGGGGCGCGGACTGAAGCTTTCTTT.

This clonotype was seen many times. The rearrangement joins TRBV9 to TRBJ2-5; D is undetermined. Between the trimmed V and J ends, which lost 0 bases and 3 bases, there was a span of 9 bases. Germline CDR1 reads SGDLS; CDR2 reads YYNGEE. The CDR3 loop spans 14 amino acids. CDR3 protein: CASSVGTTKETQYF. The CDR3 region has the DNA TGTGCCAGCAGCGTAGGTACTACAAAAGAGACCCAGTACTTC.

This clonotype was recorded a few times. The J gene is TRBJ2-5, the V gene TRBV29-1, with unresolved D. Trimming pared 7 bases from V and 1 base from J, leaving 10 bases between. Germline loops: CDR1 SQVTM, CDR2 ANQGSEA. This CDR3 has 12 amino acids. CDR3 in DNA: TGCAGCGCTCGGCGATCCCAAGAGACCCAGTACTTC. Protein product: CSARRSQETQYF. Based on the CDR3 plus reference TRBV29-1 and TRBJ2-5, the full variable domain is SAVISQKPSRDICQRGTSLTIQCQVDSQVTMMFWYRQQPGQSLTLIATANQGSEATYESGFVIDKFPISRPNLTFSTLTVSNMSPEDSSIYLCSARRSQETQYFGPGTRLLVL.

This clonotype was recorded a few times. No conserved phenylalanine or tryptophan is present at the end of the CDR3, so a read error is the likely explanation. The limits of the CDR3 on the DNA are not certain, so only TCRdb's listed CDR3 is given. The chain recombines TRBV29-1 with TRBJ2-1; TRBD1 is the table's D call and was not checked against the DNA. The CDR3 length equals 11 residues, ends included. From germline, CDR1 is SQVTM and CDR2 ANQGSEA. CDR3 region: CSVEKGSTLEI.

The chain uses TRBV10-3 and TRBJ2-1; tentative D call: TRBD1 (6 bases). CDR1 is ENHRY, CDR2 SYGVKD, per germline. Trimming took 8 bases from V and 7 from J, leaving 12 bases between them. The length of the CDR3 is 12 residues. This CDR3 is CAIGGRGNEQFF. Written as DNA, the CDR3 is TGTGCCATCGGGGGCCGAGGGAATGAGCAGTTCTTC.